One and the same sample provided the 14 T cell receptor beta chains below, sequenced in a study of T cell repertoires in cytomegalovirus infection. Which antigens these TCRs recognize remains unknown. TCRdb processed the reads anew with MiXCR; each CDR3 protein has one entry. The repertoire holds tens of thousands of distinct CDR3 sequences, with around 18% as singletons. The specimen was CD8+ T cells from cultured PBMCs, collected from culture after CMV antigen stimulation. These receptors were collected from a human donor in good health (CMV status not recorded). Some clones in this sample may be carry-over from other donors' samples.

In its sample, this clonotype was seen many times. This chain joins TRBV27 and TRBJ1-1; weak D call: TRBD1 (6 bases). V was pared by 3 bases and J by 5 bases, with 10 bases between. Germline loops: CDR1 MNHEY, CDR2 SMNVEV (reference sequence). The CDR3 length is 13 residues. The CDR3 reads CASSLGARTEAFF. In nucleotides, the CDR3 is TGTGCCAGCAGTTTGGGGGCGCGGACTGAAGCTTTCTTT.

The chain joins TRBV7-9 to TRBJ2-7; D may match TRBD1 or TRBD2 (5 bases each). Germline loops: CDR1 SEHNR, CDR2 FQNEAQ (reference sequence). This CDR3 region has 13 residues. V was shortened by 6 bases and J by 4 bases, with 13 bases between the two germline ends. CDR3: CASRGVSIYEQYF. As DNA, the CDR3 is TGTGCCAGCAGGGGGGTCTCTATTTACGAGCAGTACTTC.

The chain joins TRBV11-3 to TRBJ2-7; D perhaps matches TRBD2 (5 bases). V dropped 5 bases and J dropped 6 bases, with 11 bases sitting between them. CDR1 and CDR2 (germline): SGHNT, YENEEA. The CDR3 is 12 amino acids. The CDR3 DNA follows: TGTGCCAGCAGCCCGAGCGGCGGCGAGCAGTACTTC. Translating it yields CASSPSGGEQYF.

This clonotype was picked up a small number of times. The chain recombines TRBV30 with TRBJ1-2; D remains unclear. The CDR3 covers 13 residues. V gave up 0 bases and J gave up 8 bases, with 13 bases separating them. The germline V gene encodes CDR1 GTSNPN and CDR2 SVGIG (reference sequence). DNA of the CDR3: TGTGCCTGGAGTGTCGACCGCCAGAGCGGCTACACCTTC. It codes for CAWSVDRQSGYTF. Full variable domain (rest looked up from reference TRBV30 and TRBJ1-2): SQTIHQWPATLVQPVGSPLSLECTVEGTSNPNLYWYRQAAGRGLQLLFYSVGIGQISSEVPQNLSASRPQDRQFILSSKKLLLSDSGFYLCAWSVDRQSGYTFGSGTRLTVV.

This clonotype has just a few counts. V and J are TRBV27 and TRBJ2-1, with TRBD1 identical over 8 bases. The CDR3 has 15 residues. J lost 6 bases, V lost 0 bases, and 4 bases had no gene match. Looked up from germline, CDR1 is MNHEY and CDR2 is SMNVEV (reference sequence). The CDR3, as DNA: TGTGCCAGCAGTTTATCGGGGACAGGAAGCAATGAGCAGTTCTTC. Translating gives CASSLSGTGSNEQFF.

The rearrangement links TRBV27 to TRBJ1-2; D might be TRBD1 (5 bases). The CDR3 covers 14 residues. V was pared by 3 bases and J by 5 bases, with 13 bases between. Germline V gene sequence: CDR1 MNHEY, CDR2 SMNVEV (reference sequence). The CDR3 coding sequence is TGTGCCAGCAGTTTTAAGGGGACGCTTTATGGCTACACCTTC. The encoded protein is CASSFKGTLYGYTF.

This clonotype was observed a few times. V and J are TRBV29-1 and TRBJ2-7, with a possible D match to TRBD2 (5 bases). The germline gives CDR1 SQVTM, CDR2 ANQGSEA. The CDR3 loop spans 16 amino acids. The V end was cut by 3 bases, the J end by 0 bases, with 18 bases between. In DNA form, the CDR3 reads TGCAGCGTTGAGAGGGTCTTGGGCTTGAGCTCCTACGAGCAGTACTTC. Its protein product is CSVERVLGLSSYEQYF.

CDR3 sequence: CASSIQGAVEAFF. In DNA, the CDR3 is TGTGCCAGCAGCATACAGGGGGCCGTTGAAGCTTTCTTT. The gene calls are TRBV7-6 and TRBJ1-1; TRBD1 aligns across 9 bases. CDR1 and CDR2 (germline): SGHVS, FNYEAQ. V lost 5 bases and J lost 7; bases outside the gene matches: 5. The CDR3 covers 13 residues. Filled out from reference TRBV7-6 and TRBJ1-1, the complete variable domain reads GAGVSQSPRYKVTKRGQDVALRCDPISGHVSLYWYRQALGQGPEFLTYFNYEAQQDKSGLPNDRFSAERPEGSISTLTIQRTEQRDSAMYRCASSIQGAVEAFFGQGTRLTVV.

This chain uses TRBV6-2 or TRBV6-3 with TRBJ2-5, with TRBD2 matching over 7 bases. V was clipped by 5 bases and J by 5 bases; unmatched bases: 5. Looked up from germline, CDR1 is MNHEY and CDR2 is SVGEGT. The CDR3 is 13 amino acids. The CDR3 nucleotides read TGTGCCAGCAGTCCTAGGGACTATGAGACCCAGTACTTC. It is translated as CASSPRDYETQYF.

This rearrangement joins TRBV15 to TRBJ1-2; D ambiguous. V gave up 0 bases and J gave up 2 bases, with 25 bases separating them. The length of the CDR3 is 20 residues. Germline CDR1 LNHNV, CDR2 YYDKDF (reference sequence). The CDR3 DNA sequence: TGTGCCACCAGCAGAGATTTCGTCGGATCCGTGCGGGAGATAAACTATGGCTACACCTTC. Its protein is CATSRDFVGSVREINYGYTF.

This clonotype came up a few times. This chain connects TRBV4-3 to TRBJ2-7; TRBD1 is a possible D gene (5 bases). The CDR3 length is 14 residues. The germline V and J ends were trimmed by 0 bases and 2 bases, with 8 bases remaining between them. Germline CDR1 is LGHNA and CDR2 is YSLEER. The CDR3 loop reads CASSQDRGTYEQYF. For the CDR3, the DNA is TGCGCCAGCAGCCAAGATAGGGGCACCTACGAGCAGTACTTC.

The chain joins TRBV11-2 to TRBJ2-2; 9 positions match TRBD2. The CDR3 runs to 15 residues. Trimming removed 5 bases from V and 7 bases from J; junction bases left unmatched: 8. Germline lookup yields CDR1 SGHAT and CDR2 FQNNGV. As DNA, the CDR3 is TGTGCCAGCAGCCCCGGTGTAGCGGGGGTCGGGGAGCTGTTTTTT. As protein: CASSPGVAGVGELFF.

This clonotype was detected once. J is TRBJ1-2 and V is TRBV7-8; 9 bases are shared with TRBD1. Per germline, CDR1 SGHVS and CDR2 FQNEAQ. J gave up 4 bases and V 5 bases, and 23 bases lay outside the gene matches. The CDR3 extends over 20 amino acids. In nucleotides, the CDR3 is TGTGCCAGCAGCCAGGGACAGGGATTAGGGCGTGAGAATTTCGGCTATGGCTACACCTTC. Translated: CASSQGQGLGRENFGYGYTF.

This rearrangement joins TRBV9 to TRBJ1-2, with TRBD1 identical over 8 bases. The V and J ends lost 3 bases and 3 bases, in that order; junction bases with no gene match: 4. This CDR3 has 14 amino acids. Germline V gene lookup returns CDR1 SGDLS and CDR2 YYNGEE. DNA for the CDR3: TGTGCCAGCAGCGACGGACAGGGTTACTATGGCTACACCTTC. Its translation: CASSDGQGYYGYTF.